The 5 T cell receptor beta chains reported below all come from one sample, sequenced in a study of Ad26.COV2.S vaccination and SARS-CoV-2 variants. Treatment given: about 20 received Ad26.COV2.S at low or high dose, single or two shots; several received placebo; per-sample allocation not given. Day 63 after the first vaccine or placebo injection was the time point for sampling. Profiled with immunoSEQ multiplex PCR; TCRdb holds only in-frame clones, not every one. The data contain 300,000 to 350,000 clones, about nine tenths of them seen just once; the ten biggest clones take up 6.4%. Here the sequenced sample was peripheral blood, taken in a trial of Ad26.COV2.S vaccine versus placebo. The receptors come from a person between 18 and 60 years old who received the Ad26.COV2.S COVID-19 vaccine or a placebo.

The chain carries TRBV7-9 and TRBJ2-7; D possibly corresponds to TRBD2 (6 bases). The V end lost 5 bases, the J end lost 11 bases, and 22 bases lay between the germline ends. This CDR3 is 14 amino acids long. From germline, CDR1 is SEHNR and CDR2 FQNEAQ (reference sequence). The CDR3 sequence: CASSPGGRTTGKYF. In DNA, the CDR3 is TGTGCCAGCAGCCCCGGAGGGAGGACTACGGGGAAGTACTTC.

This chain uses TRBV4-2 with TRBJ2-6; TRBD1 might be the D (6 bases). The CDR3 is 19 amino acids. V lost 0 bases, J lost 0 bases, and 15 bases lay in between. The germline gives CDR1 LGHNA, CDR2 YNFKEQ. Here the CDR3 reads CASSQEQGIVGSGANVLTF. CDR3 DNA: TGTGCCAGCAGCCAAGAACAGGGTATTGTCGGCTCTGGGGCCAACGTCCTGACTTTC.

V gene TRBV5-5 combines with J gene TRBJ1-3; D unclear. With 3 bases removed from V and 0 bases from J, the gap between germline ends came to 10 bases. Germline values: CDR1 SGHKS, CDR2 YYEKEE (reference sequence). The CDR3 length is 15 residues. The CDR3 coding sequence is TGTGCCAGCAGCTCAACCCGAGGCTCTGGAAACACCATATATTTT. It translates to CASSSTRGSGNTIYF.

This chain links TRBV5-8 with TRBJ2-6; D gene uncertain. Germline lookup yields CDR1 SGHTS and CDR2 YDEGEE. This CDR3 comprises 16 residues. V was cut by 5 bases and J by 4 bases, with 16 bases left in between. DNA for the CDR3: TGTGCCAGCAGTCCGAGGCTTCGAACGGGGGCCAACGTCCTGACTTTC. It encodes CASSPRLRTGANVLTF.

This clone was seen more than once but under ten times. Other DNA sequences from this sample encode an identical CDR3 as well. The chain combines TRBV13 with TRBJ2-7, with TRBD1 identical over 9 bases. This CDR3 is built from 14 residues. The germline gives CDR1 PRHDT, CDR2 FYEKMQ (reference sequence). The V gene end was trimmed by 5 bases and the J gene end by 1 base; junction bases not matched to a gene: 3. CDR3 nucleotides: TGTGCCAGCAGCCCCGGACAGGGGTCCTACGAGCAGTACTTC. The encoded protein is CASSPGQGSYEQYF.